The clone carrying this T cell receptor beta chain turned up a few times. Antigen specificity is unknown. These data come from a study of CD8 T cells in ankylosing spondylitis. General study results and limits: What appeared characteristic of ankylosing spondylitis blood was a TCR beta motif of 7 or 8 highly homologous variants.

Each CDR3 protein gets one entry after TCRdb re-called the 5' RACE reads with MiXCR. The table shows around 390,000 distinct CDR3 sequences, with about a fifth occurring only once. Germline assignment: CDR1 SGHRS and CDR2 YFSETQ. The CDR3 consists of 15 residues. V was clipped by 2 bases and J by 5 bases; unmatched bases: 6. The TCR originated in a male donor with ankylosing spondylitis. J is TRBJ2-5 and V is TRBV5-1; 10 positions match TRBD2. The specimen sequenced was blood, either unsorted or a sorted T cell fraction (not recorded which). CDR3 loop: CASSFLAGVGETQYF. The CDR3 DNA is TGCGCCAGCAGCTTCCTAGCGGGAGTTGGGGAGACCCAGTACTTC.